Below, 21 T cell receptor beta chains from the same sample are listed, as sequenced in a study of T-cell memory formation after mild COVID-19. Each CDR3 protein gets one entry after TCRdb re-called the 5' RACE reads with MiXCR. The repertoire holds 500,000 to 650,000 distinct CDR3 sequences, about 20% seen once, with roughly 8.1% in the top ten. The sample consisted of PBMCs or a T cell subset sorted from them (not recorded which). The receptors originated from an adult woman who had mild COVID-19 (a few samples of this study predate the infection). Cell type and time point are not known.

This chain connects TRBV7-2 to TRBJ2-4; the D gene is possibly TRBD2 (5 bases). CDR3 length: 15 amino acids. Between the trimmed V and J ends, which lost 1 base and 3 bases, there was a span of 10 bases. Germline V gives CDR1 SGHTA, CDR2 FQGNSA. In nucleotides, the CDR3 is TGTGCCAGCAGCTTAGATTCTGCGGGCAAAAACATTCAGTACTTC. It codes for CASSLDSAGKNIQYF.

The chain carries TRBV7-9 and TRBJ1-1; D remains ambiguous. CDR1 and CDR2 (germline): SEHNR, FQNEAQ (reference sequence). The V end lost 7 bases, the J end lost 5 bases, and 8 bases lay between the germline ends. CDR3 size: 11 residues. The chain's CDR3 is CASNIGTEAFF. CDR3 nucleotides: TGTGCCAGCAACATCGGAACTGAAGCTTTCTTT.

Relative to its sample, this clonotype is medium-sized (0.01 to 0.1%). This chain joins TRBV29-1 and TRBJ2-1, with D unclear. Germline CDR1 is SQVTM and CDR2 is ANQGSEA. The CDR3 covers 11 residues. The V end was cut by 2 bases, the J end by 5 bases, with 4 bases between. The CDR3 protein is CSVERNNEQFF. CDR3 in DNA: TGCAGCGTTGAACGAAACAATGAGCAGTTCTTC.

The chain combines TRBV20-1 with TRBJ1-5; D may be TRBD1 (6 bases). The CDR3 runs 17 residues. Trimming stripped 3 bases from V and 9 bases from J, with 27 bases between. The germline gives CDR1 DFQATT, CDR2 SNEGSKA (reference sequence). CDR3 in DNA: TGCAGTGCTAGTCCCAGGGACAAGTGGCTTCGAAACCGGCCCCAGCATTTT. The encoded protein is CSASPRDKWLRNRPQHF.

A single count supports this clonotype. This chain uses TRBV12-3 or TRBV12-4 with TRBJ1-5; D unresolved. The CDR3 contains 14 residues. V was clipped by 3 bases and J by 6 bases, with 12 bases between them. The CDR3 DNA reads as TGTGCCAGCAGTTTCGAGGGAATAGGTCAGCCCCAGCATTTT. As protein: CASSFEGIGQPQHF.

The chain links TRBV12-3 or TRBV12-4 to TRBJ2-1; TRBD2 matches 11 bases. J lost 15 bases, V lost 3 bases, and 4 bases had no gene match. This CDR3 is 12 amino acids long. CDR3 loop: CASSLTSGVGFF. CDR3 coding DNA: TGTGCCAGCAGTTTGACTAGCGGGGTCGGGTTCTTC.

The CDR3 DNA reads as TGTGCCACCGGTCTGTGGGCGGGAGTGTCAGATACGCAGTATTTT. Amino acid sequence: CATGLWAGVSDTQYF. The rearrangement joins TRBV7-9 to TRBJ2-3, with 7 nucleotides matching TRBD2. This CDR3 has 15 residues. Germline values: CDR1 SEHNR, CDR2 FQNEAQ (reference sequence). V shed 10 bases and J 4 bases; nucleotides not matched to a gene: 14.

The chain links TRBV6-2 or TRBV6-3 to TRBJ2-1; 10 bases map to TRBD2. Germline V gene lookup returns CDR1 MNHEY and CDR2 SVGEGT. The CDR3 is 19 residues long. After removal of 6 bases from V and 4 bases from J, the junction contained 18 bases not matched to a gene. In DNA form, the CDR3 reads TGTGCCAGCAGCCACAACAGGGAGAAACTAGCGGGAAAATACAATGAGCAGTTCTTC. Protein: CASSHNREKLAGKYNEQFF.

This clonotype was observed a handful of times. This CDR3 reads CATSDRNSYGYTF. CDR3 sequence (DNA): TGTGCCACCAGTGATCGAAATTCCTATGGCTACACCTTC. The J gene is TRBJ1-2, the V gene TRBV24-1; D call uncertain. From germline, CDR1 is KGHDR and CDR2 SFDVKD. The CDR3 loop spans 13 amino acids. With 3 bases removed from V and 4 bases from J, the gap between germline ends came to 8 bases.

CDR3 nucleotides: TGTGCCAGCACCCTCACAAGGGGGCGGCTAGAGACCCAGTACTTC. This encodes CASTLTRGRLETQYF. The chain carries TRBV6-5 and TRBJ2-5; 7 bases fit TRBD1. The junction had 12 bases not matched to a gene; V was cut back by 7 bases and J by 4 bases. CDR3 length: 15 amino acids. CDR1 and CDR2 (germline): MNHEY, SVGAGI.

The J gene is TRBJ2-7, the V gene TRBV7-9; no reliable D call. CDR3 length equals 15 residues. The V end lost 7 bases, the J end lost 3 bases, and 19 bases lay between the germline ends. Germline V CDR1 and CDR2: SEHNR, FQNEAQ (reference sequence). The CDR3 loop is CASNHASENDYEQYF. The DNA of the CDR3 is TGTGCCAGCAACCATGCGTCTGAGAACGACTACGAGCAGTACTTC.

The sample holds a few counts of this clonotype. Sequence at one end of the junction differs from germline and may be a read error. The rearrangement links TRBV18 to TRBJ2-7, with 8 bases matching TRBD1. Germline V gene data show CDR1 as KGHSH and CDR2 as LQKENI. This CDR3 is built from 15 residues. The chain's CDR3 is CASSPQGDLPYEQYF. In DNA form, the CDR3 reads TGTGCCAGCTCTCCACAGGGGGACCTTCCCTACGAGCAGTACTTC.

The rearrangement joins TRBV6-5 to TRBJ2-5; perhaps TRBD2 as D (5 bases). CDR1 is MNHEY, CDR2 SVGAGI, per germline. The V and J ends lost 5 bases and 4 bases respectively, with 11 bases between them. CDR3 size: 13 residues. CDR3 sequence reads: CASSHREGETQYF. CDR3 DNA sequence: TGTGCCAGCAGTCACCGGGAAGGAGAGACCCAGTACTTC.

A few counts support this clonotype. The CDR3 DNA is TGCGCCAGCAGCTTGGTCGCCGGGAGGGGGGATACGCAGTATTTT. Residues: CASSLVAGRGDTQYF. The chain joins TRBV5-1 to TRBJ2-3; 8 nucleotides line up with TRBD2. J gave up 6 bases and V 0 bases, and 6 bases lay outside the gene matches. The CDR3 runs to 15 residues. Looked up from germline, CDR1 is SGHRS and CDR2 is YFSETQ. Full variable domain (outside the CDR3, taken from reference TRBV5-1 and TRBJ2-3): KAGVTQTPRYLIKTRGQQVTLSCSPISGHRSVSWYQQTPGQGLQFLFEYFSETQRNKGNFPGRFSGRQFSNSRSEMNVSTLELGDSALYLCASSLVAGRGDTQYFGPGTRLTVL.

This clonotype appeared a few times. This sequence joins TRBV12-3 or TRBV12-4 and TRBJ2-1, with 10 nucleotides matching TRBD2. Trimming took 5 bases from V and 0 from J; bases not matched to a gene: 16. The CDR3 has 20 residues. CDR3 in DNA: TGTGCCAGCAGTCCAAGCTCTAGCGGGAGCCTCCGAAGCTCCTACAATGAGCAGTTCTTC. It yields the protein CASSPSSSGSLRSSYNEQFF.

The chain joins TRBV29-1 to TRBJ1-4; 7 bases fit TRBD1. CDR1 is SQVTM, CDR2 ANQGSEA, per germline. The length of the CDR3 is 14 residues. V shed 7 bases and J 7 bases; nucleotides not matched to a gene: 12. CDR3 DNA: TGCAGCGCTGCCTTGTCCGGGACAGTTGAAAAACTGTTTTTT. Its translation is CSAALSGTVEKLFF.

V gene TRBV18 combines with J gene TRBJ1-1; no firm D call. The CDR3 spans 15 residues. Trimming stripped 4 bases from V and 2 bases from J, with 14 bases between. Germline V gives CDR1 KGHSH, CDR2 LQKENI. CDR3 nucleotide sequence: TGTGCCAGCTCACTAGAAGCGGGAACCAACACTGAAGCTTTCTTT. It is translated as CASSLEAGTNTEAFF.

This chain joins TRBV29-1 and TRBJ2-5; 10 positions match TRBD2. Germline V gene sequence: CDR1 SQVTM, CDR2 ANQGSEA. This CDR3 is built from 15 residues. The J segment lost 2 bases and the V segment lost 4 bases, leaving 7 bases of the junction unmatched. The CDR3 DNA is TGCAGCGTTGGTTATGGGACTAGCGTACAAGAGACCCAGTACTTC. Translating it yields CSVGYGTSVQETQYF. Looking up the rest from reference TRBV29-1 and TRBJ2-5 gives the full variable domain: SAVISQKPSRDICQRGTSLTIQCQVDSQVTMMFWYRQQPGQSLTLIATANQGSEATYESGFVIDKFPISRPNLTFSTLTVSNMSPEDSSIYLCSVGYGTSVQETQYFGPGTRLLVL.

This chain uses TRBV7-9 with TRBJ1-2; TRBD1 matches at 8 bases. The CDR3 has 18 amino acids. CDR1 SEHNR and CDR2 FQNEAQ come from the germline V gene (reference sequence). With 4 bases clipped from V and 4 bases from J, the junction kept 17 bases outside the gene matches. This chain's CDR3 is CASSSQIITGGPVYGYTF. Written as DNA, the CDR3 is TGTGCCAGCAGCTCACAAATCATCACAGGGGGGCCAGTCTATGGCTACACCTTC.

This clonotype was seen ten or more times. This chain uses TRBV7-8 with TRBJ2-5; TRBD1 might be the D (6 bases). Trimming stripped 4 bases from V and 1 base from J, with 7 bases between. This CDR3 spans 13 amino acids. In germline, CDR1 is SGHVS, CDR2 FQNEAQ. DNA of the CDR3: TGTGCCAGCAGCTCGGACAGCCAAGAGACCCAGTACTTC. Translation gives CASSSDSQETQYF.

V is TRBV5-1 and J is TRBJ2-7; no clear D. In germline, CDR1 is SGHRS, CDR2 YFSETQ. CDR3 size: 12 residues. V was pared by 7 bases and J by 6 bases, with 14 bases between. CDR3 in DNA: TGCGCCAGCGGCGGACCCCTCGGCGAGCAGTACTTC. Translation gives CASGGPLGEQYF. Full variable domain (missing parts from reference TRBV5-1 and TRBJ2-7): KAGVTQTPRYLIKTRGQQVTLSCSPISGHRSVSWYQQTPGQGLQFLFEYFSETQRNKGNFPGRFSGRQFSNSRSEMNVSTLELGDSALYLCASGGPLGEQYFGPGTRLTVT.